The entry below describes one T cell receptor (beta chain). One entry per CDR3 protein results from TCRdb running MiXCR on the RT-PCR reads. The table has about 700,000 distinct CDR3 sequences, 14% seen once; the top ten hold 3.6%. Germline loops: CDR1 MNHNS, CDR2 SASEGT. V shed 4 bases and J shed 3 bases, with 11 bases lying between them. The CDR3 runs to 14 residues. The sequence was collected from a female donor in good health, serving as a healthy control. Specimen: memory CD4+ T cells from blood. The gene calls are TRBV6-1 and TRBJ2-3; possible D gene TRBD1, 6 bases. DNA for the CDR3: TGTGCCAGCAGTGGTCAGGGGATGACAGATACGCAGTATTTT. It specifies CASSGQGMTDTQYF.